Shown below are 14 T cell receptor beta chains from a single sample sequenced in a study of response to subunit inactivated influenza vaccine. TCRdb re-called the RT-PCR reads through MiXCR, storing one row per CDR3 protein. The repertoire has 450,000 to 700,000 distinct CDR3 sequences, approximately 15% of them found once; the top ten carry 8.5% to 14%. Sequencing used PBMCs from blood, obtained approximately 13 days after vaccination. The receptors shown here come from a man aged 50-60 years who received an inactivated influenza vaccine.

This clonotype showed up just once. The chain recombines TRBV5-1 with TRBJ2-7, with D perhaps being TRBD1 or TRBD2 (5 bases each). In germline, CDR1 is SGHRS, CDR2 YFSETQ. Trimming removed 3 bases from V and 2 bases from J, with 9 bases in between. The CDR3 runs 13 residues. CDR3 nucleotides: TGCGCCAGCAGCTGGGACGTCCCCTACGAGCAGTACTTC. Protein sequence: CASSWDVPYEQYF.

This chain's CDR3 is CSVEELGQGSRNEQYF. The CDR3 DNA reads TGCAGCGTTGAAGAACTCGGACAGGGTTCTCGAAACGAGCAGTACTTC. The chain uses TRBV29-1 and TRBJ2-7; TRBD1 matches at 8 bases. CDR1 and CDR2 (germline): SQVTM, ANQGSEA. This CDR3 contains 16 residues. The V gene end was trimmed by 0 bases and the J gene end by 5 bases; junction bases not matched to a gene: 12.

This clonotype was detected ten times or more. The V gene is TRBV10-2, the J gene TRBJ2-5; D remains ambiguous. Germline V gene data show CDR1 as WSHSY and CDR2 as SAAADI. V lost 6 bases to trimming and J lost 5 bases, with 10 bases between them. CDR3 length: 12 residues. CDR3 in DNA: TGCGCCAGCAGACGACCGGCCGAGACCCAGTACTTC. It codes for CASRRPAETQYF.

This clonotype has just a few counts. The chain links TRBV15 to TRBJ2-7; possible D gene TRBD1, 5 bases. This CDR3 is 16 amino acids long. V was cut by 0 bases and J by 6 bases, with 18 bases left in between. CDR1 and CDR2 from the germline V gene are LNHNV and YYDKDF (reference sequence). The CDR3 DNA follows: TGTGCCACCAGCAGAGAAATGGGCAGGGAAACTCCCGAGCAGTACTTC. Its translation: CATSREMGRETPEQYF.

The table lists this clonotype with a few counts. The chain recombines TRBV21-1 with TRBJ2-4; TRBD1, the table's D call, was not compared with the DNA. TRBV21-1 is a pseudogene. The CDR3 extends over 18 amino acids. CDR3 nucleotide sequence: TGTGCCAGCAGCAAAGGGGACAGGACCGATGTAGCCAAAAACATTCAGTACTTC. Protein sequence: CASSKGDRTDVAKNIQYF.

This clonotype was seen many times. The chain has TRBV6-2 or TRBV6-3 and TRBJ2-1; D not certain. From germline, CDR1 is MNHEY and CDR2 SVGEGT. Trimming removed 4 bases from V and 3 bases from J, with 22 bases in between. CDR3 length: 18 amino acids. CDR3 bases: TGTGCCAGCAGTTTTGACTTGCGGACCCCAGGCCTCTACAATGAGCAGTTCTTC. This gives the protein CASSFDLRTPGLYNEQFF.

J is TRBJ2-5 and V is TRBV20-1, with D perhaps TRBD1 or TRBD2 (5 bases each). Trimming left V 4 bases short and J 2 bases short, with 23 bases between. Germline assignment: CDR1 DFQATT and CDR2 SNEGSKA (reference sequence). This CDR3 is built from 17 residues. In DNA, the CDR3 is TGCAGTGCTACTAACCCTTGGGGCCATCGGGGACAAGAGACCCAGTACTTC. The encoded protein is CSATNPWGHRGQETQYF.

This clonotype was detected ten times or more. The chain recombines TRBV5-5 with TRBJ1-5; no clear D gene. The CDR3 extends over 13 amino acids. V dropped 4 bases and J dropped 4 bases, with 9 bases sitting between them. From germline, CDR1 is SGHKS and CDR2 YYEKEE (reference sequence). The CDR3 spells CASSLEYNQPQHF. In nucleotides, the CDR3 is TGTGCCAGCAGCCTGGAGTATAATCAGCCCCAGCATTTT. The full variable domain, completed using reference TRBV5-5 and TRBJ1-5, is DAGVTQSPTHLIKTRGQQVTLRCSPISGHKSVSWYQQVLGQGPQFIFQYYEKEERGRGNFPDRFSARQFPNYSSELNVNALLLGDSALYLCASSLEYNQPQHFGDGTRLSIL.

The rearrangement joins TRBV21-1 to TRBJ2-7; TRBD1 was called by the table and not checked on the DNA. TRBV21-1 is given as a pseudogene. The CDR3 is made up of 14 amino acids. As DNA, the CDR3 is TGTGCCAGCAGGGAGGCCTGTATCCGGGGGGAGCAGTACTTC. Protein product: CASREACIRGEQYF.

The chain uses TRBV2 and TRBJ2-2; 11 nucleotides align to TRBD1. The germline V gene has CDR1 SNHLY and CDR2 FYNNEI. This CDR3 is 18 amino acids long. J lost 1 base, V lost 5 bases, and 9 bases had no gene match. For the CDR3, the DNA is TGTGCCAGCAGTCCCCGGACAGGGGGCTTCGGGAACACCGGGGAGCTGTTTTTT. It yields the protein CASSPRTGGFGNTGELFF.

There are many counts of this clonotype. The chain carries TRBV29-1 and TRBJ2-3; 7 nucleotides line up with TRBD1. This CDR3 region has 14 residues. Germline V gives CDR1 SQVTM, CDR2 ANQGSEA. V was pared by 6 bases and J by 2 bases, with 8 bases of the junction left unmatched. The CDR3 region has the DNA TGCAGCGTCGGACAGGCGGAATACACAGATACGCAGTATTTT. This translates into CSVGQAEYTDTQYF.

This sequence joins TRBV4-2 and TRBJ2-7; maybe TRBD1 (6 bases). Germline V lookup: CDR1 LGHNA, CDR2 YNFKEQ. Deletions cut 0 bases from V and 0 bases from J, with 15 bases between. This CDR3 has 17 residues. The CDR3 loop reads CASSQDPPQGSSYEQYF. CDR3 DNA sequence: TGTGCCAGCAGCCAAGATCCCCCTCAGGGGAGCTCCTACGAGCAGTACTTC.

For the CDR3, the DNA is TGCGCCAGCAGACCAGGGGGCCCGAACACCGGGGAGCTGTTTTTT. Its translation is CASRPGGPNTGELFF. This chain joins TRBV10-1 and TRBJ2-2; TRBD1 matches 8 bases. J was trimmed by 0 bases and V by 6 bases; bases with no gene match: 3. The germline CDR1 and CDR2 sequences are WNHNN and SYGVQD (reference sequence). The CDR3 runs to 15 residues.

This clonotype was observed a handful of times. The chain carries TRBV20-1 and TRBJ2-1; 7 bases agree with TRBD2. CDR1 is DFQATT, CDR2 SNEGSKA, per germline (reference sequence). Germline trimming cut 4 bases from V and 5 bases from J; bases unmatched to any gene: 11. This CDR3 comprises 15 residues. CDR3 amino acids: CSANPSGNGHNEQFF. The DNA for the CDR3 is TGCAGTGCTAACCCCAGCGGGAACGGACACAATGAGCAGTTCTTC.